Listed below are T cell receptor beta chains from one sample, sequenced in a study of T-cell reconstitution after alpha-beta-depleted transplantation in children. TCRdb reprocessed the PCR reads with MiXCR, giving one entry per CDR3 protein. Among 600,000 or so distinct CDR3 sequences listed, 23% were seen once. This specimen was PBMCs, mostly from graft donor cells, taken 360 days after TCRalphabeta/CD19-depleted stem cell transplant. The receptors were gathered from a boy in the first two years of life who had a stem cell transplant for acute myeloid leukemia, so the T cells may come from the graft donor. The CDR3 runs from the conserved cysteine through the conserved F or W. The order of the fields is clone size, D gene, V gene, J gene, CDR3 protein, CDR3 DNA. The D gene is left open where the match is weak. Not every row has a clone size; where given, it reads once, few, many or a size class.

>.|TRBD1|TRBV18|TRBJ2-6
CASSSGQDGANVLTF
TGTGCCAGCTCCTCGGGACAGGACGGGGCCAACGTCCTGACTTTC
>.|TRBD1|TRBV15|TRBJ2-7
CATSRDLGQGPSSYEQYF
TGTGCCACCAGCAGAGATCTGGGACAGGGGCCCAGCTCCTACGAGCAGTACTTC
>once|.|TRBV12-3/TRBV12-4|TRBJ2-5
CASSFIGETQYF
TGTGCCAGCAGTTTTATAGGAGAGACCCAGTACTTC
>.|.|TRBV5-1|TRBJ2-2
CASSSDSSTNTGELFF
TGCGCCAGCAGCTCGGACTCTTCGACGAACACCGGGGAGCTGTTTTTT
>many|.|TRBV20-1|TRBJ2-3
CSATYGVTDTQYF
TGCAGTGCTACTTACGGGGTTACAGATACGCAGTATTTT
>few|.|TRBV18|TRBJ1-3
CASSPLPRGPGNTIYF
TGTGCCAGCTCACCTCTACCCAGAGGCCCTGGAAACACCATATATTTT
>many|.|TRBV5-1|TRBJ2-1
CASSLEGLRHIYNEQFF
TGCGCCAGCAGCTTGGAGGGACTCCGTCATATCTACAATGAGCAGTTCTTC
>many|.|TRBV20-1|TRBJ2-7
CSAREKETRQYEQYF
TGCAGTGCTAGAGAGAAAGAGACTAGACAGTACGAGCAGTACTTC
>.|.|TRBV6-5|TRBJ1-2
CASSSLSTRRSDGYTF
TGTGCCAGCAGTTCCCTCTCCACGCGGAGGAGCGATGGCTACACCTTC
>.|.|TRBV12-5|TRBJ2-1
CASGSPAGEQFF
TGTGCTAGTGGTTCCCCGGCGGGTGAGCAGTTCTTC
>many|.|TRBV4-3|TRBJ2-1
CASSQLGQGPYNEQFF
TGCGCCAGCAGCCAACTGGGGCAGGGTCCCTACAATGAGCAGTTCTTC
>few|TRBD2|TRBV12-3/TRBV12-4|TRBJ2-7
CASSSRTSGGYEQYF
TGTGCCAGCAGTTCCCGGACTAGCGGGGGGTACGAGCAGTACTTC
>few|.|TRBV20-1|TRBJ2-1
CSARASVNLNEQFF
TGCAGTGCTAGAGCTAGTGTCAACCTCAATGAGCAGTTCTTC
>.|TRBD1|TRBV29-1|TRBJ1-2
CNLEPGQGDYGYTF
TGCAACCTTGAACCGGGACAGGGGGACTATGGCTACACCTTC
>few|.|TRBV20-1|TRBJ2-5
CSARRAGRMEETQYF
TGCAGTGCTAGGCGAGCAGGGAGGATGGAAGAGACCCAGTACTTC
>.|.|TRBV23-1|TRBJ1-1
CASSQSLGSEAFF
TGCGCCAGCAGTCAATCGTTGGGAAGTGAAGCTTTCTTT